This T cell receptor beta chain is from a study of T cell responses to AZD1222 COVID-19 vaccine. Study-level findings and limits: Females outnumbered males among donors, who were mostly white British; clonal diversity was possibly underestimated. Reportedly, nearly half the spike-specific TCRs target unmutated variant regions.

Method: immunoSEQ multiplex PCR; TCRdb's copy keeps in-frame clones and lacks some. Of roughly 160,000 clones listed, approximately 93% were seen once; the top ten hold approximately 1%. The CDR3 has 12 residues. V lost 6 bases to trimming and J lost 6 bases, with 11 bases between them. Worth noting for this clone: The antigen is undetermined.

The rearrangement links TRBV12-3 or TRBV12-4 to TRBJ1-2; D is unresolved. This receptor was taken from an adult in good health. The sample here was peripheral blood, taken on day 0 of AZD1222 vaccination. CDR3 DNA sequence: TGTGCCAGCAGATCCGGGCGCCATGGCTACACCTTC. Protein: CASRSGRHGYTF.